These T cell receptor beta chains were read from a single sample in a study of T-cell reconstitution after alpha-beta-depleted transplantation in children. Using its own MiXCR run on the PCR reads, TCRdb lists one record per CDR3 protein. The sample lists a few hundred thousand distinct CDR3 sequences; about a quarter were seen once. Sequences were derived from PBMCs, sampled before TCRalphabeta/CD19-depleted stem cell transplant. The receptors were sampled from a boy under three years old with Wiskott-Aldrich syndrome, due to receive a stem cell transplant. CDR3s include the opening cysteine and the closing phenylalanine or tryptophan. A D gene is named only where the DNA matches it firmly. The size entry is marked missing in some rows and otherwise reads once, few, many or a size class.

v_call	d_call	j_call	clone_size	cdr3_nt	cdr3_aa
TRBV20-1	.	TRBJ2-3	.	TGCAGTGGTGAGGTCACAGATACGCAGTATTTT	CSGEVTDTQYF
TRBV5-1	TRBD2	TRBJ2-1	.	TGCGCCAGCAGCATGGGACTAGCGGGAGTTGGGTACAATGAGCAGTTCTTC	CASSMGLAGVGYNEQFF
TRBV20-1	TRBD2	TRBJ2-5	.	TGCAGTGCAGCAAATAGCGGGAGAGGGGAGACCCAGTACTTC	CSAANSGRGETQYF
TRBV5-8	TRBD2	TRBJ2-1	.	TGTGCCAGCAGCCGTCGGGTCGGGACTAGCGAAGACAATGAGCAGTTCTTC	CASSRRVGTSEDNEQFF
TRBV12-3/TRBV12-4	.	TRBJ1-1	.	TGTGCCAGCAGTCCCAGGGTGCGGACTGAAGCTTTCTTT	CASSPRVRTEAFF
TRBV5-1	TRBD2	TRBJ2-2	.	TGCGCCAGCAGTTCCGGGACTAGAGGGACCGGGGAGCTGTTTTTT	CASSSGTRGTGELFF
TRBV27	.	TRBJ1-2	.	TGTGCCAGCAGTCCTCAGGGCTTAGTGAGTGACTATGGCTACACCTTC	CASSPQGLVSDYGYTF
TRBV20-1	TRBD2	TRBJ2-5	.	TGCAGTGCGGGAGCCCTAGCGGAAGAGACCCAGTACTTC	CSAGALAEETQYF
TRBV5-1	TRBD1	TRBJ2-1	few	TGCGCCAGCAGCCCTGGGACAGGGTCGGGGAATGAGCAGTTCTTC	CASSPGTGSGNEQFF
TRBV4-1	.	TRBJ2-1	.	TGCGCCAGCAGCCAAGATCAGGTCGGCTATGAGCAGTCCTTC	CASSQDQVGYEQSF
TRBV6-1	.	TRBJ2-2	.	TGTGCCAGCAGAAAGCGGTCCCCACTGAACACCGGGGAGCTGTTTTTT	CASRKRSPLNTGELFF
TRBV10-3	.	TRBJ1-2	.	TGTGCCATCAGTACAGCACCCCCTAACTATGGCTACACCTTC	CAISTAPPNYGYTF
TRBV5-1	.	TRBJ1-1	.	TGCGCCAGCAGCTTGACAGGGCTCCTGAACACTGAAGCTTTCTTT	CASSLTGLLNTEAFF
TRBV4-1	.	TRBJ1-2	few	TGCGCCAGCAGCCAAGAGGCGCGAGGCTATGGCTACACCTTC	CASSQEARGYGYTF
TRBV5-1	.	TRBJ2-5	.	TGCGCCAGCAGCTTGTTTGCGGCCCCTGGAGAGACCCAGTACTTC	CASSLFAAPGETQYF
TRBV7-2	.	TRBJ1-1	few	TGTGCCAGCAGTTTGACCGGGACAAAGAACACTGAAGCTTTCTTT	CASSLTGTKNTEAFF
TRBV5-1	.	TRBJ2-1	many	TGCGCCAGCAGCCCAGCGGATAGCTCCTACAATGAGCAGTTCTTC	CASSPADSSYNEQFF
TRBV24-1	.	TRBJ2-5	.	TGTGCCACCAGTGATTCGGGACCGGCGTTGTTGGAGACCCAGTACTTC	CATSDSGPALLETQYF
TRBV5-5	TRBD1	TRBJ1-6	.	TGTGCCAGCAGCGAGACGACAGGGAGCTCCTATAATTCACCCCTCCACTTT	CASSETTGSSYNSPLHF
TRBV10-3	.	TRBJ1-2	.	TGTGCCATCAGTGAGTCGGGACAACCTAACTATGGCTACACCTTC	CAISESGQPNYGYTF
TRBV20-1	.	TRBJ1-1	few	TGCAGTGCTAGTGCTACAGCGAACACTGAAGCTTTCTTT	CSASATANTEAFF
TRBV27	TRBD1	TRBJ2-4	.	TGTGCCAGCAGTTTACGACGGACAGGTCAAGCCTTAGACAAAAACATTCAGTACTTC	CASSLRRTGQALDKNIQYF
TRBV5-1	.	TRBJ2-2	.	TGCGCCAGCGGCTTAGTTCCCACCGGGGAGCTGTTTTTT	CASGLVPTGELFF
TRBV7-6	.	TRBJ1-3	.	TGTGCCAGCAGCTTAGGGACACCTTACTCTGGAAACACCATATATTTT	CASSLGTPYSGNTIYF
TRBV5-1	.	TRBJ2-4	.	TGCGCCAGCAGCTTGGGCCGGAGTTTAGCCAAAAACATTCAGTACTTC	CASSLGRSLAKNIQYF
TRBV5-1	.	TRBJ2-7	few	TGCGCCAGCAGCTTGGGTAGGGACGCGTACTACGAGCAGTACTTC	CASSLGRDAYYEQYF
TRBV4-2	TRBD1	TRBJ1-5	few	TGTGCCAGCAGCCAAGGTGGGGGACAGGGTCATCAGCCCCAGCATTTT	CASSQGGGQGHQPQHF
TRBV20-1	.	TRBJ2-3	.	TGCAGTGCTAGCACACCTAGCACAGATCCGCAGTATTTT	CSASTPSTDPQYF
TRBV19	TRBD1	TRBJ1-3	once	TGTGCCAGTAGCGGACAGGGGGCTGGAAACACCATATATTTT	CASSGQGAGNTIYF
TRBV20-1	.	TRBJ2-7	.	TGCAGTGCTCAGAGCCCTCCCTACGAGCAGTACTTC	CSAQSPPYEQYF
TRBV2	.	TRBJ2-2	few	TGTGCCAGCAGGGCCGGGACAATTCCTTCGAGCACCGGGGAGCTGTTTTTT	CASRAGTIPSSTGELFF
TRBV15	.	TRBJ2-7	few	TGTGCCACCAGCAGAGATCACGAGGCCCCCGAGCAGTACTTC	CATSRDHEAPEQYF
TRBV29-1	TRBD2	TRBJ2-1	.	TGCAGCGTGGGGCCACTAGCGGGAAAGAATGAGCAGTTCTTC	CSVGPLAGKNEQFF
TRBV20-1	.	TRBJ2-1	.	TGCAGGGCTGCTTCAGCCCCCCAGCGTTGTTCTGAGCAGTTCTTC	CRAASAPQRCSEQFF
TRBV5-1	.	TRBJ1-5	.	TGCGCCAGCAGCTCCGGGGACGGTCGTAATCAGCCCCAGCATTTT	CASSSGDGRNQPQHF
TRBV5-1	.	TRBJ1-1	few	TGCGCCAGCACCTTTCTTTCGGGGGGTACCACTGAAGCTTTCTTT	CASTFLSGGTTEAFF
TRBV20-1	TRBD2	TRBJ2-3	few	TGCAGTGCTAGGGAAGCGGGAGGGCCTCCGTATTTT	CSAREAGGPPYF
TRBV10-3	TRBD2	TRBJ2-5	.	TGTGCCATCAGTGAGTCTTCCGCGGCTAGCGGTCAAGAGACCCAGTACTTC	CAISESSAASGQETQYF
TRBV10-3	TRBD2	TRBJ2-1	few	TGTGCCATCAGTGAACCTAGCGGGGGACGTCCCAATGAGCAGTTCTTC	CAISEPSGGRPNEQFF
TRBV2	.	TRBJ2-1	few	TGTGCCAGCAGTGGCAAGACGAAGCCCGGGAATGAGCAGTTCTTC	CASSGKTKPGNEQFF
TRBV4-1	.	TRBJ2-6	.	TGCGCCAGCAGCCAAGGGAAGAGTATCTCTGGGGCCAACGTCCTGACTTTC	CASSQGKSISGANVLTF
TRBV4-2	.	TRBJ2-1	many	TGTGCCAGCAGCCAACCGGGGGCCTACAATGAGCAGTTCTTC	CASSQPGAYNEQFF
TRBV10-3	.	TRBJ2-3	.	TGTGCCATCAGGGAGGGACGGAGGGGACCGGCGGATACGCAGTATTTT	CAIREGRRGPADTQYF
TRBV12-3/TRBV12-4	.	TRBJ2-5	few	TGTGCCAGCAGGGGGGGCCGGACGGACCAAGAGACCCAGTACTTC	CASRGGRTDQETQYF
TRBV6-1	TRBD1	TRBJ1-5	few	TGTGCCAGCAGCTCCGGACAGGGTATAAGCAATCAGCCCCAGCATTTT	CASSSGQGISNQPQHF